This T cell receptor (beta chain) was sequenced during a study of OX40 agonist ivuxolimab in advanced cancers. Notes on the study in general: At doses 0.1 to 3.0 mg/kg, CD4+ and CD8+ clones expanded. Among the lowest peripheral clonal expansion occurred in 0.1-3.0 mg/kg partial responders.

With regard to this clone: The antigen is not known.

There are 12 residues in the CDR3. The V end was cut by 5 bases, the J end by 3 bases, with 2 bases between. The germline V gene encodes CDR1 SNHLY and CDR2 FYNNEI. Some clones are missing from TCRdb's copy, which holds only in-frame ones; the method was immunoSEQ multiplex PCR. This sample has tens of thousands of clones; 75% to 90% occur once, and the top ten carry roughly 0.56%. The TCR sequence derives from an adult with an advanced solid tumor such as melanoma, head and neck, liver or kidney cancer. This chain connects TRBV2 to TRBJ2-6; unclear D gene. This specimen consisted of CD4+ or CD8+ T cells sorted from blood, obtained in a trial of the OX40 agonist ivuxolimab. The CDR3 spells CASSYGANVLTF. CDR3 DNA sequence: TGTGCCAGCAGTTATGGGGCCAACGTCCTGACTTTC.